Listed below are T cell receptor beta chains from one sample, sequenced in a study of shared clonotypes between healthy human individuals. Some clones are missing from TCRdb's copy, which holds only in-frame ones; the method was immunoSEQ multiplex PCR. In the table there are some 2.1 million clones, 95% of which are singletons. Material for sequencing was naive CD4+ T cells sorted from blood. These receptors were collected from a man between 18 and 35 years old in good health. Each CDR3 is given with its conserved first and last residue. A D gene is named only where the DNA matches it firmly. The size field is filled for only some rows; it gives once, few, many or a size class.

clone_size j_call d_call v_call cdr3_nt cdr3_aa
NA TRBJ2-5 NA TRBV5-6 TGTGCCAGCAGCTTGGTCGGAGACCAAGAGACCCAGTACTTC CASSLVGDQETQYF
NA TRBJ1-1 TRBD1 TRBV29-1 TGCAGCGTAGGACAGGGGGGTATGAACACTGAAGCTTTCTTT CSVGQGGMNTEAFF
NA TRBJ2-7 TRBD2 TRBV7-8 TGTGCCAGCAGCTTAAGCGGGAGTGGAGCCTACGAGCAGTACTTC CASSLSGSGAYEQYF
NA TRBJ1-3 NA TRBV5-4 TGTGCCAGCAGCTCCGACGTGGGAAACACCATATATTTT CASSSDVGNTIYF
NA TRBJ2-5 NA TRBV5-1 TGCGCCAGCAGCTTGGCCATAGGGGTTTCCATCGGAGAGACCCAGTACTTC CASSLAIGVSIGETQYF
NA TRBJ2-6 NA TRBV5-1 TGCGCCAGCAGCTTGTGGGCAGTTGGCTCTGGGGCCAACGTCCTGACTTTC CASSLWAVGSGANVLTF
NA TRBJ1-1 NA TRBV29-1 TGCAGCGTATCCGAGGGGAACACTGAAGCTTTCTTT CSVSEGNTEAFF
NA TRBJ2-2 NA TRBV5-1 TGCGCCAGTCGGGCTAGCGTTTTGTCCGGGGAGCTGTTTTTT CASRASVLSGELFF
NA TRBJ1-4 NA TRBV19 TGTGCCAGTAGTAACCCCAGAGGGTCGACTAATGAAAAACTGTTTTTT CASSNPRGSTNEKLFF
NA TRBJ2-7 NA TRBV2 TGTGCCAGCAGTGAATTAGATCAGGCAGGTACTTCCTACGAGCAGTACTTC CASSELDQAGTSYEQYF
once TRBJ2-5 TRBD2 TRBV30 TGTGCCTGGAGTCAGCCGGGACTAGCGGGGGGCGGAGAGACCCAGTACTTC CAWSQPGLAGGGETQYF
NA TRBJ1-1 TRBD1 TRBV4-3 TGCGCCAGCAGCCCTGGAGGACAGGCGAACACTGAAGCTTTCTTT CASSPGGQANTEAFF
few TRBJ1-5 NA TRBV19 TGTGCCAGTAGGGATAGCAATCAGCCCCAGCATTTT CASRDSNQPQHF
NA TRBJ1-5 NA TRBV7-2 TGTGCCAGCAGCTCCTACCAGGGTGCCCAGCATTTT CASSSYQGAQHF
NA TRBJ2-3 NA TRBV11-2 TGTGCCAGCAGCCCCGGACTCAACACAGATACGCAGTATTTT CASSPGLNTDTQYF
once TRBJ1-1 TRBD1 TRBV6-6 TGTGCCACAGGAGAGAGACAGGGGGCAGTTGAAGCTTTCTTT CATGERQGAVEAFF
once TRBJ2-7 TRBD2 TRBV15 TGTGCCACCAGTAAATGGGCGGGGGGATTGGACGAGCAGTACTTC CATSKWAGGLDEQYF
NA TRBJ2-2 TRBD1 TRBV27 TGTGCCAGCAGTTTATGGGACAGATCCACCGGGGAGCTGTTTTTT CASSLWDRSTGELFF
NA TRBJ2-7 TRBD1 TRBV6-5 TGTGCCAGCAGAGACCCGGGACAGTGGAACCACGAGCAGTACTTC CASRDPGQWNHEQYF
NA TRBJ1-2 NA TRBV5-8 TGCGGCCAGCAGGGCGGCAAGGGTTCGACTAACTATGGCTACACCTTC CGQQGGKGSTNYGYTF
once TRBJ2-5 NA TRBV29-1 TGCAGCGTTGACGAATGGGAGACCCAGTACTTC CSVDEWETQYF
NA TRBJ1-5 TRBD1 TRBV6-5 TGTGCCAGCAGTGAGGGGACAGGCGGGCAGCCCCAGCATTTT CASSEGTGGQPQHF
NA TRBJ2-1 NA TRBV19 TGTGCCAGTAGTATCCCGGGTTCCCTGGTCCTAAATGAGCAGTTCTTC CASSIPGSLVLNEQFF